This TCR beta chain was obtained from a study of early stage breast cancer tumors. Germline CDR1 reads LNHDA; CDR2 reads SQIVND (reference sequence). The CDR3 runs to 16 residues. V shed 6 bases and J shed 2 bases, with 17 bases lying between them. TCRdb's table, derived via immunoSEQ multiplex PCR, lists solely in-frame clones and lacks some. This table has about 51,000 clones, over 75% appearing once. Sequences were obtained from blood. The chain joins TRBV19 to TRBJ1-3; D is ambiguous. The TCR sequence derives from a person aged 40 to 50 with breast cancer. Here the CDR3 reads CASRLDGPTPGNTIYF. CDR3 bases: TGTGCCAGTAGACTCGACGGCCCGACTCCTGGAAACACCATATATTTT.